This is a list of T cell receptor beta chains from one sample in a study of blood T cell repertoires in COVID-19. Data came from immunoSEQ multiplex PCR; TCRdb stores just in-frame clones and leaves some out. The repertoire holds roughly 290,000 clones, with roughly 87% as singletons. Specimen: PBMCs or T cells enriched from blood (not recorded which). These receptors were collected from a woman aged 40 to 49 who had recovered from COVID-19. CDR3s include the opening cysteine and the closing phenylalanine or tryptophan. D genes are given only for firm matches. Size tells how often a clone was seen (once, few, many) or the class of an expanded clone, and some rows leave it out.

cdr3_aa cdr3_nt clone_size d_call j_call v_call
CASSLIRGYGTEAFF TGCGCCAGCAGCTTGATTCGGGGGTATGGCACTGAAGCTTTCTTT NA NA TRBJ1-1 TRBV5-1
CASSLGTTTYEQYF TGTGCCAGCAGCTTGGGGACTACAACCTACGAGCAGTACTTC NA TRBD2 TRBJ2-7 TRBV7-9
CASSRTVITEAFF TGTGCCAGCAGCCGGACAGTCATCACTGAAGCTTTCTTT NA NA TRBJ1-1 TRBV28
CATSDGLATLGELFF TGTGCCACCAGTGATGGACTAGCGACGTTAGGGGAGCTGTTTTTT NA TRBD2 TRBJ2-2 TRBV24-1
CASSLDLAGGQSRFF TGTGCCAGCAGTTTAGATCTAGCGGGAGGGCAATCCCGCTTCTTC NA TRBD2 TRBJ2-1 TRBV28
CASRRSITDTQYF TGTGCCAGCCGGAGGAGTATCACAGATACGCAGTATTTT NA NA TRBJ2-3 TRBV27
CASAPSVNQPQHF TGTGCCAGCGCCCCTAGTGTCAATCAGCCCCAGCATTTT NA NA TRBJ1-5 TRBV27
CASSSARGDEQFF TGTGCCAGCAGCTCCGCCCGCGGGGATGAGCAGTTCTTC NA NA TRBJ2-1 TRBV7-2
CASSPRQYSTLHF TGTGCCAGTAGCCCTCGACAGTACTCGACCCTCCACTTT NA NA TRBJ1-6 TRBV19
CASSEVLGSPLHF TGTGCCAGCAGTGAGGTATTAGGTTCACCCCTCCACTTT NA NA TRBJ1-6 TRBV12-3/TRBV12-4
CATSGRPYEQYF TGTGCGACTAGCGGGAGACCCTACGAGCAGTACTTC NA TRBD2 TRBJ2-7 TRBV28
CASSRGTDTQYF TGTGCCAGCAGCCGGGGGACAGATACGCAGTATTTT NA NA TRBJ2-3 TRBV7-9
CASSLLGGGGYTF TGTGCCAGCAGTTTACTCGGGGGAGGTGGCTACACCTTC NA NA TRBJ1-2 TRBV28
CASTQILAGVHEQYF TGTGCCAGCACCCAAATACTAGCGGGAGTCCACGAGCAGTACTTC NA TRBD2 TRBJ2-7 TRBV7-2
CASSPYDRGIYGYTF TGTGCCAGCTCACCCTACGACAGGGGAATTTATGGCTACACCTTC NA TRBD1 TRBJ1-2 TRBV18
CASSLASGDIQYF TGTGCCAGCAGCTTGGCTAGCGGGGACATTCAGTACTTC few TRBD2 TRBJ2-4 TRBV5-4
CASSFGLAGRGETQYF TGTGCCAGCAGCTTTGGGCTAGCGGGAAGGGGAGAGACCCAGTACTTC NA NA TRBJ2-5 TRBV12-1
CASSTGQGSTEAFF TGTGCCAGCAGTACCGGACAGGGGTCAACTGAAGCTTTCTTT NA TRBD1 TRBJ1-1 TRBV7-9
CASSPRAGYTEAFF TGTGCCAGCTCACCCCGGGCGGGCTACACTGAAGCTTTCTTT NA NA TRBJ1-1 TRBV18
CARVDRDRDLWVF TGCGCCAGGGTGGACCGGGACAGGGACTTGTGGGTCTTC NA TRBD1 TRBJ2-7 TRBV5-1
CASSYGGGYTGELFF TGTGCCAGCAGTTACGGGGGAGGGTACACCGGGGAGCTGTTTTTT NA TRBD2 TRBJ2-2 TRBV6-5
CASSSGLSTDTQYF TGTGCCAGCAGCTCGGGACTGAGCACAGATACGCAGTATTTT NA NA TRBJ2-3 TRBV7-2
CAIGGLGVEDTQYF TGTGCCATCGGGGGACTAGGCGTGGAAGATACGCAGTATTTT NA TRBD2 TRBJ2-3 TRBV10-3